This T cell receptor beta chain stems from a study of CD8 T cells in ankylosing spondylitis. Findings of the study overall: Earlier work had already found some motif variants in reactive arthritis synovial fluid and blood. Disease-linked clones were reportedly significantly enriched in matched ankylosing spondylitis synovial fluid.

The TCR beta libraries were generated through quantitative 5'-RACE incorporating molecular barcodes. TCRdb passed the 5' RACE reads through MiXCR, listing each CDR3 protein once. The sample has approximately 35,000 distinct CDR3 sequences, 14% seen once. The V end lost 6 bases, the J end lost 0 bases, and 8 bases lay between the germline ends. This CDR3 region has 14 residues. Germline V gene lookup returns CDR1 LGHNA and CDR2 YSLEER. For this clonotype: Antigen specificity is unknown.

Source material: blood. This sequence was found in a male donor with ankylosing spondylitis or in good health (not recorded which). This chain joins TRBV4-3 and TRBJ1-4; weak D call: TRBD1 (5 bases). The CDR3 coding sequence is TGCGCCAGCAGTCCAGGGTCAACTAATGAAAAACTGTTTTTT. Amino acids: CASSPGSTNEKLFF.